A selection of T cell receptor beta chains follows, all from one sample in a study of vaccination and CD4 T cells after COVID-19. Their specific antigens are unknown. MiXCR was run by TCRdb on the PCR reads, yielding one entry per CDR3 protein. The data contain fewer than 13,000 distinct CDR3 sequences, around 50% of them singletons. The sample taken for sequencing was CD4+ T cells from blood, cultured in vitro. Every receptor here comes from a human donor who had recovered from COVID-19. Both conserved end residues are part of each CDR3. The D gene is left open where the match is weak. Expanded clones are given a class, and other clones once, few, many or no size at all.

NA,TRBJ2-1,TRBV20-1,few,TGCAGTGCTAGTGACGGGGGGCCCAGCTCCTACAATGAGCAGTTCTTC,CSASDGGPSSYNEQFF
NA,TRBJ1-1,TRBV4-1,NA,TGCGCCAGCAGCCGTGGTGCAGGTTGGTACACTGAAGCTTTCTTT,CASSRGAGWYTEAFF
NA,TRBJ1-1,TRBV18,medium-sized,TGTGCCAGCTCCCTTGGGGGGGAGAACACTGAAGCTTTCTTT,CASSLGGENTEAFF
NA,TRBJ2-1,TRBV24-1,few,TGTGCCACCAGTGAACCCGGAGGGGTGGATGAGCAGTTCTTC,CATSEPGGVDEQFF
NA,TRBJ1-5,TRBV10-3,few,TGTGCCATCAGTGAGTCTGGGGGTAGCAATCAGCCCCAGCATTTT,CAISESGGSNQPQHF
NA,TRBJ1-2,TRBV6-2/TRBV6-3,NA,TGTGCCAGCAGTTCGACCGGGACACAATATGGCTACACCTTC,CASSSTGTQYGYTF
NA,TRBJ2-4,TRBV5-1,NA,TGCGCCAGCAGCCGGGGTCGGTTAGCCAAAAACATTCAGTACTTC,CASSRGRLAKNIQYF
NA,TRBJ1-5,TRBV12-3/TRBV12-4,few,TGTGCCAGCAGTTTAGAGGCAGGTTATGGGCCTCCCCAGCATTTT,CASSLEAGYGPPQHF
NA,TRBJ1-2,TRBV11-2,once,TGTGCCAGCAGCCCGTCTGCCGGGATAACAATAGGCTACACCTTC,CASSPSAGITIGYTF
NA,TRBJ1-1,TRBV10-3,NA,TGTGCCATCAAGATGAGGGGGATGAACACTGAAGCTTTCTTT,CAIKMRGMNTEAFF
NA,TRBJ1-1,TRBV20-1,few,TGCAGTGCTAGGATGCCAGGGCGTGGGGTGAACACTGAAGCTTTCTTT,CSARMPGRGVNTEAFF
NA,TRBJ1-2,TRBV20-1,NA,TGCAGTGCTAGAGTGGGGGACACTAACTATGGCTACACCTTC,CSARVGDTNYGYTF
NA,TRBJ2-3,TRBV15,few,TGTGCCACCAGCAGAGACCCCCGACGCACAGATACGCAGTATTTT,CATSRDPRRTDTQYF
NA,TRBJ1-2,TRBV11-3,NA,TGTGCCAGCAGCTCAGGGTTATTAAGGGGCAACTATGGCTACACCTTC,CASSSGLLRGNYGYTF
NA,TRBJ2-7,TRBV2,once,TGTGCCAGCAGTGACAGCCCGGGCCTGGGCTCCTACGAGCAGTACTTC,CASSDSPGLGSYEQYF
NA,TRBJ1-2,TRBV7-8,NA,TGTGCCAGCAGCTTAGATCCAAATGGCTACACCTTC,CASSLDPNGYTF
NA,TRBJ1-4,TRBV3-1,once,TGTGCCAGCAGCCTTAGGGACACTAATGAAAAACTGTTTTTT,CASSLRDTNEKLFF
TRBD1,TRBJ2-7,TRBV6-1,NA,TGTGCCAGCAACCCGACAGGGCGAGGCGAGCAGTACTTC,CASNPTGRGEQYF
TRBD2,TRBJ2-3,TRBV6-1,few,TGTGCCAGCAGTCCCGGGGGCGGGGGGGCCACGGATACGCAGTATTTT,CASSPGGGGATDTQYF
NA,TRBJ2-7,TRBV6-5,few,TGTGCCAGCAGTTACTCAGTAGGGCAGGGGCGCCCTCACGAGCAGTACTTC,CASSYSVGQGRPHEQYF
TRBD1,TRBJ2-5,TRBV6-1,few,TGTGCCAGCAGATGGGGACAGGTGGGAGAGACCCAGTACTTC,CASRWGQVGETQYF
NA,TRBJ1-1,TRBV5-1,few,TGCGCCAGCAGCTTCATGGACGGTGAAGCTTTCTTT,CASSFMDGEAFF
NA,TRBJ1-1,TRBV27,NA,TGTGCCAGCAGTTTACACGACATAGTGAACACTGAAGCTTTCTTT,CASSLHDIVNTEAFF
NA,TRBJ2-1,TRBV11-3,NA,TGTGCCAGCAGCTTTATCACAGGTCCCAATGAGCAGTTCTTC,CASSFITGPNEQFF
NA,TRBJ1-1,TRBV5-6,large,TGTGCCAGCAGCCCGTACACCGTCTCGGGAGCTTTCTTT,CASSPYTVSGAFF
NA,TRBJ2-7,TRBV20-1,NA,TGCAGTGCTTACCCCATCGGGGGATCATACGAGCAGTACTTC,CSAYPIGGSYEQYF
NA,TRBJ1-2,TRBV4-1,NA,TGCGCCAGCAGCCAAGTTCCTACAGCCAAAGATGGCTACACCTTC,CASSQVPTAKDGYTF
NA,TRBJ1-4,TRBV19,NA,TGTGCCAGTAGTAGGGTCCTTCGAGAAAAACTGTTTTTT,CASSRVLREKLFF
NA,TRBJ1-2,TRBV30,NA,TGTGCCTGGGAGGGGAAGGGGGACGGCTATGGCTACACCTTC,CAWEGKGDGYGYTF
NA,TRBJ1-2,TRBV6-1,few,TGTGCCAGCAGTGAAGCGGGGGATTCCCGAGGCTACACCTTC,CASSEAGDSRGYTF
NA,TRBJ2-2,TRBV27,few,TGTGCCAGCAGACCACAGGCGGCCTACACCGGGGAGCTGTTTTTT,CASRPQAAYTGELFF
TRBD2,TRBJ2-7,TRBV12-3/TRBV12-4,NA,TGTGCCAGCAGTCATACTAGCGGGGGCCCCTACGAGCAGTACTTC,CASSHTSGGPYEQYF
TRBD2,TRBJ2-5,TRBV5-1,few,TGCGCCAGCAGCCCCGGGACTAGCGGGGTGGCGACCCAGTACTTC,CASSPGTSGVATQYF
TRBD2,TRBJ2-5,TRBV6-4,few,TGTGCCAGCAGTCCCGGGACTAGCGGGGGAGAGACCCAGTACTTC,CASSPGTSGGETQYF
TRBD1,TRBJ1-2,TRBV11-2,few,TGTGCCAGCAGCCCCGGACCGGGACAGGGAGGCTATGGCTACACCTTC,CASSPGPGQGGYGYTF
NA,TRBJ2-5,TRBV29-1,NA,TGCAGCGTTGTGAGGGAGACCCAGTACTTC,CSVVRETQYF
NA,TRBJ1-6,TRBV5-4,NA,TGTGCCACAAAAAGCGGAACAACCTATAATTCACCCCTCCACTTT,CATKSGTTYNSPLHF
NA,TRBJ1-1,TRBV27,NA,TGTGCCAGCAGGACGGGGGGCGCTGAAGCTTTCTTT,CASRTGGAEAFF
TRBD1,TRBJ1-2,TRBV11-2,NA,TGTGCCAGCAGCTTCCCGGGACAGGGAGGGAACTATGGCTACACCTTC,CASSFPGQGGNYGYTF
TRBD2,TRBJ2-2,TRBV20-1,NA,TGCAGTGCCATCCCGGGACTAGCGGGGGGGAACACCGGGGAGCTGTTTTTT,CSAIPGLAGGNTGELFF